Described below is a single T cell receptor (beta chain) sequence and its context. The data were obtained in a study of blood T cell repertoires in COVID-19. Assay: immunoSEQ multiplex PCR; the TCRdb copy retains only in-frame clones and omits some. The repertoire includes more than 95,000 clones, roughly 85% of them detected once, and approximately 2.3% sits in the top ten. The germline CDR1 and CDR2 sequences are KGHDR and SFDVKD. The CDR3 contains 17 residues. V shed 4 bases and J 2 bases; nucleotides not matched to a gene: 7. Input material: peripheral blood. The chain recombines TRBV24-1 with TRBJ2-2, with 9 nucleotides matching TRBD1. This clonotype originated in a man younger than 40 with acute or convalescent COVID-19. The CDR3 reads CATSDSPGQGNTGELFF. CDR3 DNA: TGTGCCACCAGTGACTCCCCGGGACAGGGAAACACCGGGGAGCTGTTTTTT.